The present T cell receptor (beta chain) was sequenced within a study of CD8+CD57+ T cells in acquired aplastic anemia (dated by TCRdb to between 2017 and 2018). Regarding the study in general: A mean of 3.2 ug of DNA, ranging from roughly 0.19 to 27.4 ug, was extracted from sorted CD4+ and CD8+ cells. A CD8+CD57+ expansion meant a frequency higher than the mean frequency seen in healthy subjects.

Patients chosen for sequencing had shown expansion of CD8+CD57+ cells by flow cytometry. All patients had severe acquired aplastic anemia diagnosed by International Study of Aplastic Anemia and Agranulocytosis and Camitta criteria. At the time blood was sampled, none of the patients had received any therapy. TCR repertoires of sorted CD4+ and CD8+ blood T cells from severe aplastic anemia patients and healthy subjects were deep-sequenced in the study. Patients were enrolled under clinicaltrials.gov protocols 00001620, 01623167, 00001397, 00071045, 00081523 and 00961064 in the USA. Ficoll-Paque density gradient centrifugation was used to isolate peripheral blood mononuclear cells. Before DNA extraction, CD4+ and CD8+ T cells were sorted by FACS or by magnetic beads. Findings and caveats that apply to the study as a whole: Roughly 29 CD8+ CDR3 sequences were found in both patients and controls but appeared to be highly expressed in patients and within the immunodominant clones of the patients. Between patients and healthy controls, no significant difference in CD8+ Simpson's diversity was found (P=0.060).

The germline V gene gives CDR1 as SGDLS and CDR2 as YYNGEE. From cysteine to phenylalanine, the CDR3 is 14 amino acids long. Of the read, only the CDR3 DNA is kept; its 42 bases are in frame from base 1. Trimming costs V 1 base and J 1 base, and their ends lie 9 bases apart. Remarks on this clonotype: The specificity of this receptor is unknown. The record has no base qualities; no much larger clone is one base away.

TCR beta VDJ combination and CDR3 sequence profiling used genomic DNA as the template. An Illumina HiSeq 2000 was the platform used for TCR repertoire sequencing. For the original study's pipeline: Repertoires were assessed using TRBV/TRBJ rearrangement plots, CDR3 size and DJ length profiles, and Simpson's diversity index. The immunodominant clone was defined as the most abundant DNA sequence in deep sequencing data. CDR3 amino acid sequences were checked for sharing between subjects and were compared against published repertoires and the VDJdb database. TCRdb applied fastp at Q25 and MiXCR to the public reads, then kept only in-frame beta chains. Rows with one shared CDR3 protein collapse into an entry with the most common genes and DNA. Clone size and V and J calls follow TCRdb, not the original study. This sample gives around 150,000 distinct CDR3 sequences in total; about two thirds of them show up just once. Around 45% of the sample is taken by the ten largest.

The clonotype originates from a human donor with aplastic anemia. Recombination linked TRBV9 to TRBJ2-7; the D gene is perhaps TRBD1, on 6 matching bases. The specimen was sorted CD4+, CD8+, or CD8+CD57+ T cells (not recorded which) from PBMCs. The DNA is TGTGCCAGCAGCGTAACGCAGGGGTCCTACGAGCAGTACTTC. Its protein product is CASSVTQGSYEQYF.